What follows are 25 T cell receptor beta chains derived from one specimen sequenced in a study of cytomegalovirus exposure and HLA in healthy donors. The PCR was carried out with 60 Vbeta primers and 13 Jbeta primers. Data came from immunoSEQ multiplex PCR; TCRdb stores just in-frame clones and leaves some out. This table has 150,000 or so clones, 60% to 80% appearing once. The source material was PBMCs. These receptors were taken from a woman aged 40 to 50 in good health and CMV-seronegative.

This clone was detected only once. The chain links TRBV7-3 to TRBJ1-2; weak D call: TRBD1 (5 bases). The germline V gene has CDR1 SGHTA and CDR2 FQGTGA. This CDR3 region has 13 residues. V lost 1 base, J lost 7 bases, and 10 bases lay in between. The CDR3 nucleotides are TGTGCCAGCAGCTTAAGCAGGGAAGGTGGCTACACCTTC. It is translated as CASSLSREGGYTF.

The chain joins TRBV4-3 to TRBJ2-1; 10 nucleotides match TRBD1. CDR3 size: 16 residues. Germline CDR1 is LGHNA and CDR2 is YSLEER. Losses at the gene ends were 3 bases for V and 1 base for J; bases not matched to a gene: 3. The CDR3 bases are TGCGCCAGCAGCCACCTGGACAGGGGGTCCTACAATGAGCAGTTCTTC. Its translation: CASSHLDRGSYNEQFF.

In nucleotides, the CDR3 is TGTGCCAGCAGCTCGCTCAGGGCGAGAAACCCCGGGGAGCTGTTTTTT. Encoded protein: CASSSLRARNPGELFF. V and J are TRBV11-2 and TRBJ2-2; D may be TRBD1 (5 bases). CDR3 length: 16 residues. Germline-derived CDR1 and CDR2 are SGHAT and FQNNGV. Trimming stripped 4 bases from V and 6 bases from J, with 18 bases between.

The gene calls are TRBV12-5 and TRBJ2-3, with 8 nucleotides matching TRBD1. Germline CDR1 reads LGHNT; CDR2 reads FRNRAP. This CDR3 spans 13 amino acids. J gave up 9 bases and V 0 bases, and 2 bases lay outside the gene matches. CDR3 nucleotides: TGTGCTAGTGGTTTGGTCCGGGACAGGACGCAGTATTTT. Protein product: CASGLVRDRTQYF.

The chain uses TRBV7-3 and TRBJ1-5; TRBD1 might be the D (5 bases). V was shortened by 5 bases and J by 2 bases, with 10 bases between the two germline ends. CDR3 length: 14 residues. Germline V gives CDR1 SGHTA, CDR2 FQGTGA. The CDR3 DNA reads TGTGCCAGCAGCCTAGAAGGGGGCAATCAGCCCCAGCATTTT. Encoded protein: CASSLEGGNQPQHF.

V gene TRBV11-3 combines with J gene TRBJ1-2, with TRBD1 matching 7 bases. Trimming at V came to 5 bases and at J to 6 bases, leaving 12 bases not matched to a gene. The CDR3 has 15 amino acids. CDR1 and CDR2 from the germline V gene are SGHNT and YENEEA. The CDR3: CASSQYVDRVHGYTF. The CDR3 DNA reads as TGTGCCAGCAGCCAATACGTCGACAGGGTCCATGGCTACACCTTC.

The CDR3 nucleotides read TGTGCCAGCAGCTTGGGTCTAGCGGCCTCCTACAATGAGCAGTTCTTC. It translates to CASSLGLAASYNEQFF. The rearrangement joins TRBV5-6 to TRBJ2-1; 7 bases line up with TRBD2. CDR3 length: 16 residues. V was pared by 0 bases and J by 0 bases, with 3 bases of the junction left unmatched. Germline loops: CDR1 SGHDT, CDR2 YYEEEE.

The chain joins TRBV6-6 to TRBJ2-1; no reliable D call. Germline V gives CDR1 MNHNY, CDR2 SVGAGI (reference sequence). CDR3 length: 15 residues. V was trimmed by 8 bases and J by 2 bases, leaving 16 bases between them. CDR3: CASSTATTPYNEQFF. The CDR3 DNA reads TGTGCCAGCTCCACAGCAACAACCCCCTACAATGAGCAGTTCTTC.

In DNA, the CDR3 is TGTGCCAGCAGCTTGGTGGACAGGCCGGCGAACACCGGGGAGCTGTTTTTT. Protein sequence: CASSLVDRPANTGELFF. This chain joins TRBV5-6 and TRBJ2-2; TRBD1 aligns across 7 bases. Per germline, CDR1 SGHDT and CDR2 YYEEEE. The CDR3 totals 17 residues. The V segment lost 0 bases and the J segment 0 bases; nucleotides outside the gene matches: 5.

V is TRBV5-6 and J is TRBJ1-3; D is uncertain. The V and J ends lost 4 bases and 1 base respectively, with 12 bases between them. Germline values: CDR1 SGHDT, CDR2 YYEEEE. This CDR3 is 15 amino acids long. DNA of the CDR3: TGTGCCAGCAGCCTAAGGACTTGGTCTGGAAACACCATATATTTT. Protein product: CASSLRTWSGNTIYF.

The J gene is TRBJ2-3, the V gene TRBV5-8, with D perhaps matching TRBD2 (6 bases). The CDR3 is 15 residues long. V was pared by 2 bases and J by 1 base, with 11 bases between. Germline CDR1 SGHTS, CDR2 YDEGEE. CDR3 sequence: CASSFSGGGTDTQYF. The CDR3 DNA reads TGTGCCAGCAGCTTTTCAGGCGGGGGCACAGATACGCAGTATTTT.

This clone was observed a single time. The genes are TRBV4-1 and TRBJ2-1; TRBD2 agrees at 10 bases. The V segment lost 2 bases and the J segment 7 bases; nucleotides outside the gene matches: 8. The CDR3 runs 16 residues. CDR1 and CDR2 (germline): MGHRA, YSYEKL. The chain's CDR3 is CASSQWLAGVMNEQFF. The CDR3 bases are TGCGCCAGCAGCCAATGGCTAGCGGGAGTAATGAATGAGCAGTTCTTC.

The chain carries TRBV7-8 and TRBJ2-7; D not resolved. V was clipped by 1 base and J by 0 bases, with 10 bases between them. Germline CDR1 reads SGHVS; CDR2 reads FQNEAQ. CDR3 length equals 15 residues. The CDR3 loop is CASSLGYSRSYEQYF. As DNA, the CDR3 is TGTGCCAGCAGCTTAGGGTACAGCCGCTCCTACGAGCAGTACTTC.

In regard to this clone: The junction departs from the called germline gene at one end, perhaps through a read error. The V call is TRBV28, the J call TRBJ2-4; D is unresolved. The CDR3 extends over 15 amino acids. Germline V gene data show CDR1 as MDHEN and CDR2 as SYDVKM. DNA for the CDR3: TGTGCCAGCACCCCTATTTCGCCAGACGCGAACAGTCAGTACTTC. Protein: CASTPISPDANSQYF.

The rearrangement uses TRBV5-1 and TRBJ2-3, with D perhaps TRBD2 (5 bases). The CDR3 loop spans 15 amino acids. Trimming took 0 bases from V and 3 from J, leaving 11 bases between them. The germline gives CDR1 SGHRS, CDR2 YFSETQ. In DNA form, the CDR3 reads TGCGCCAGCAGCTTGGAGAATAGCGCAACAGATACGCAGTATTTT. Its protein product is CASSLENSATDTQYF.

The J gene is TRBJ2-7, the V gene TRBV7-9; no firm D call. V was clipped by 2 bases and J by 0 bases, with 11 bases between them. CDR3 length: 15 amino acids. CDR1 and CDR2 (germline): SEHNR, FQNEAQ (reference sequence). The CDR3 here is CASSLLGGSSYEQYF. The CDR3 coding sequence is TGTGCCAGCAGCTTATTAGGCGGTAGCTCCTACGAGCAGTACTTC.

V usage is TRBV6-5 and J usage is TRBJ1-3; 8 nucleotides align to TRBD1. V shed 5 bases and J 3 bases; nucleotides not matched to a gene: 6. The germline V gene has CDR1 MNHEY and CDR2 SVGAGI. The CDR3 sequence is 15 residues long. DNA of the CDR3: TGTGCCAGCAGTCGGGACAGGAAGTTTGGAAACACCATATATTTT. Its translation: CASSRDRKFGNTIYF.

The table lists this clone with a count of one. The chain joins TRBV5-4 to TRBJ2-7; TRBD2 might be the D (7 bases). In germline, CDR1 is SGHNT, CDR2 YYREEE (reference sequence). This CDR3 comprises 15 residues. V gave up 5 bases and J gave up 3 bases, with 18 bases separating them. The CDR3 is CASSSQGGDYYEQYF. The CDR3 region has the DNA TGTGCCAGCAGTTCACAGGGAGGGGATTACTACGAGCAGTACTTC.

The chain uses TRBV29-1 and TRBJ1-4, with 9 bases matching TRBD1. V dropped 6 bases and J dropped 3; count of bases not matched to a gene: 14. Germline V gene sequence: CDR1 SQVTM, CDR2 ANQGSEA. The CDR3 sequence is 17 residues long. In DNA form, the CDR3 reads TGCAGCGTGCGGAAGGGACAGGGTTTGTCGGCTAATGAAAAACTGTTTTTT. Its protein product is CSVRKGQGLSANEKLFF.

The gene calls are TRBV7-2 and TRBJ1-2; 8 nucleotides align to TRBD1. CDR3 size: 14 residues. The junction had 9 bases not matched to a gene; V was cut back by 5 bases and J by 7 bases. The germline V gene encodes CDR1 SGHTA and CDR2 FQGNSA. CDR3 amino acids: CASSPGPTGGGYTF. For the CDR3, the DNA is TGTGCCAGCAGCCCAGGACCTACAGGGGGTGGCTACACCTTC.

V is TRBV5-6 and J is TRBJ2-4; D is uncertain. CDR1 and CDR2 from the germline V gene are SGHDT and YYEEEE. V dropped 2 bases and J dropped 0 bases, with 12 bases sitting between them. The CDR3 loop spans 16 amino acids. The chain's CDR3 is CASSFRSDLAKNIQYF. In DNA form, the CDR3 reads TGTGCCAGCAGCTTTCGGTCCGATTTAGCCAAAAACATTCAGTACTTC.

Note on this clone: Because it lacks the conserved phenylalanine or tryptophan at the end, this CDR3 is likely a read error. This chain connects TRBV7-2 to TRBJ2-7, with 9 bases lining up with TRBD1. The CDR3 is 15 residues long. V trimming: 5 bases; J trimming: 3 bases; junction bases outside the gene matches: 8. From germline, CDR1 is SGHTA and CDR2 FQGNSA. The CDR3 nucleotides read TGTGCCAGCAGCACGCTACAGGGGGCAATCTACGAGCAGTACCTC. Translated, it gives CASSTLQGAIYEQYL.

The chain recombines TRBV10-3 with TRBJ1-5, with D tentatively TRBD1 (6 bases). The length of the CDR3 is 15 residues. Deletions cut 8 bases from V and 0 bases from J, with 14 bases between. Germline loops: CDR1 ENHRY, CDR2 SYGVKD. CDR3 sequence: CAIGMDSYSNQPQHF. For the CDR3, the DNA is TGTGCCATCGGAATGGACAGCTATAGCAATCAGCCCCAGCATTTT.

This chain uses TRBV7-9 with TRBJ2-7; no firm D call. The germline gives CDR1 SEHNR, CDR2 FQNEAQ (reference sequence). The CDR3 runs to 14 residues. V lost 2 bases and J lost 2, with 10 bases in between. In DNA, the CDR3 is TGTGCCAGCAGCTTATCCGTCCTTCCCTACGAGCAGTACTTC. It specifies CASSLSVLPYEQYF.

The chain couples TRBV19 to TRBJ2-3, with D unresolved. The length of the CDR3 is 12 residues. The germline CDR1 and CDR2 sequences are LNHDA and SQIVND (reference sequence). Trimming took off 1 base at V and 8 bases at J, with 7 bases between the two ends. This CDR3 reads CASSIALGTQYF. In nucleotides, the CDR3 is TGTGCCAGTAGTATAGCCCTCGGTACGCAGTATTTT.